The clone carrying this T cell receptor (beta chain) was counted between two and nine times. The target antigen is unknown. These data are taken from a study of T-cell memory formation after mild COVID-19. Background on the study: Most TCR clusters belonged to a single donor.

Study results and caveats: The CD4+ clones that contracted clustered mainly within CM and EM, and the CD8+ clones concentrated in EMRA. Prior to infection, memory already included some responding clones, suggesting cross-reactive memory joined.

TCRdb fed the 5' RACE reads into MiXCR, producing one record per CDR3 protein. The table records about 470,000 distinct CDR3 sequences, approximately 25% of them present only once. Sequenced sample: PBMCs or a T cell subset sorted from them (not recorded which). This receptor was obtained from an adult woman who had mild COVID-19 (a few samples of this study predate the infection). Cell type and time point are not known.

CDR3 loop: CASQAFRGLSTDTQYF. CDR3 DNA: TGTGCCAGCCAAGCATTTCGGGGGCTGAGCACAGATACGCAGTATTTT. J is TRBJ2-3 and V is TRBV11-3, with D perhaps matching TRBD1 or TRBD2 (6 bases each). The CDR3 extends over 16 amino acids. Germline assignment: CDR1 SGHNT and CDR2 YENEEA. V shed 8 bases and J shed 0 bases, with 18 bases lying between them.